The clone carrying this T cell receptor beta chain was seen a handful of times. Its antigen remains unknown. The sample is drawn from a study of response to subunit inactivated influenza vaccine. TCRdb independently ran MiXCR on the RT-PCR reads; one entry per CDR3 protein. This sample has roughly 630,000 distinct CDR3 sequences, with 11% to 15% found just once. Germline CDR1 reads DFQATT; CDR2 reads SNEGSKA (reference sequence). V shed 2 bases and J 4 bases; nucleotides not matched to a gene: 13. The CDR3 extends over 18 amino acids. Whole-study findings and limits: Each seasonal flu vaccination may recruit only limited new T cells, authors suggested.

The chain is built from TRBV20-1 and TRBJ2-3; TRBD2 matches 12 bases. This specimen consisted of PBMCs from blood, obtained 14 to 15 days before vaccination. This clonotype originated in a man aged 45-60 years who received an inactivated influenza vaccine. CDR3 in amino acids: CSARKPSGGVSVADTQYF. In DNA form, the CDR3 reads TGCAGTGCTAGAAAACCTAGCGGGGGGGTTTCTGTCGCAGATACGCAGTATTTT.